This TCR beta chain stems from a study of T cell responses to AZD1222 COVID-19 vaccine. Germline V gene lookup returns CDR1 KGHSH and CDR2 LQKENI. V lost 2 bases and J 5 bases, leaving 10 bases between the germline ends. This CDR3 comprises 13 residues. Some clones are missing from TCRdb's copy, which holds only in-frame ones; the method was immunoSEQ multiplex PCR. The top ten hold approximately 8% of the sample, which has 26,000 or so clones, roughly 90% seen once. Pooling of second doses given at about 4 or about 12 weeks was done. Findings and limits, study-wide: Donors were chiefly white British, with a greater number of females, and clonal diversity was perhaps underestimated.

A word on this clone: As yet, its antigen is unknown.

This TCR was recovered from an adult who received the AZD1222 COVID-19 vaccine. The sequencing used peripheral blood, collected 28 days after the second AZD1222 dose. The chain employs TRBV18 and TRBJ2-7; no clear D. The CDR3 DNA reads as TGTGCCAGCTCACCATCTCCTGGGGACGAGCAGTACTTC. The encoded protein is CASSPSPGDEQYF.